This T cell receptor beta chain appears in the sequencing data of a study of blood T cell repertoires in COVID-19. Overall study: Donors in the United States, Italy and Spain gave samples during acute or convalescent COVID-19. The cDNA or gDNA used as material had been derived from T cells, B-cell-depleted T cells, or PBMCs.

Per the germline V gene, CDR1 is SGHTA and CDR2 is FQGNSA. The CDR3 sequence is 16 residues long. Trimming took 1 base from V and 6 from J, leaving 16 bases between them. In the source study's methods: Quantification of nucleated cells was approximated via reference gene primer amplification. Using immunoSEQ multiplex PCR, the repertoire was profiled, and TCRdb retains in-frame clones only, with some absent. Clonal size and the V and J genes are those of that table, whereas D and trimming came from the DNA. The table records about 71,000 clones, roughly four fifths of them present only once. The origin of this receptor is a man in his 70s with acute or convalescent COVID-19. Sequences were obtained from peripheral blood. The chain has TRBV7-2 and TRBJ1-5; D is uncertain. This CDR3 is CASSLVGVGAGQPQHF. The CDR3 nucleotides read TGTGCCAGCAGCTTAGTAGGTGTGGGCGCGGGTCAGCCCCAGCATTTT.